The 12 T cell receptor beta chains reported below all come from one sample, sequenced in a study of human T cells and chemical hapten exposure. Sample time point: pre-sensitization, week 0. Treatment here: therapeutic diphenylcyclopropenone sensitization with weekly scalp DPC. TCRdb re-called the RACE reads through MiXCR, storing one row per CDR3 protein. This table holds 300,000 to 450,000 distinct CDR3 sequences, less than 6.5% found once. Source: whole blood, taken in connection with sensitization to the hapten diphenylcyclopropenone (DPC). These receptors were obtained from a woman aged 50 to 65 with alopecia areata. Some clones in this sample may be carry-over from other donors' samples.

The rearrangement links TRBV20-1 to TRBJ1-4; 9 nucleotides match TRBD1. V lost 5 bases, J lost 7 bases, and 8 bases stayed unmatched. CDR3 length: 14 residues. Germline CDR1 and CDR2: DFQATT and SNEGSKA (reference sequence). The chain's CDR3 is CSALRQGVSEKLFF. The CDR3 DNA is TGCAGTGCTTTGCGACAGGGGGTCTCTGAAAAACTGTTTTTT.

This clonotype was counted ten times or more. This sequence joins TRBV9 and TRBJ1-2, with D maybe TRBD1 (5 bases). Germline V gene lookup returns CDR1 SGDLS and CDR2 YYNGEE. Deletions cut 3 bases from V and 4 bases from J, with 7 bases between. The CDR3 is 12 amino acids. CDR3 bases: TGTGCCAGCAGCGACAGGATCTATGGCTACACCTTC. This codes for CASSDRIYGYTF.

This clonotype has more than one count but fewer than ten. For the CDR3, the DNA is TGCGCCAGCAGCTCACCCGAACGGACAGGAATTTATGGCTACACCTTC. Translated, it gives CASSSPERTGIYGYTF. The rearrangement joins TRBV5-1 to TRBJ1-2, with 7 bases identical to TRBD1. The CDR3 runs to 16 residues. From germline, CDR1 is SGHRS and CDR2 YFSETQ. Germline trimming cut 3 bases from V and 5 bases from J; bases unmatched to any gene: 13.

This clonotype came up many times. The CDR3 DNA reads TGTGCCAGCAGTGAATGGGGACAGGGATATCAGCCCCAGCATTTT. It is translated as CASSEWGQGYQPQHF. This chain joins TRBV6-1 and TRBJ1-5; 9 bases fit TRBD1. CDR3 length: 15 residues. Per germline, CDR1 MNHNS and CDR2 SASEGT. Trimming removed 2 bases from V and 5 bases from J; junction bases left unmatched: 4.

This clonotype has a count of ten or more. The V and J genes are TRBV19 and TRBJ2-3; a weak D match, TRBD2 (6 bases). Between the trimmed V and J ends, which lost 5 bases and 0 bases, there was a span of 6 bases. From germline, CDR1 is LNHDA and CDR2 SQIVND (reference sequence). The CDR3 consists of 13 residues. As DNA, the CDR3 is TGTGCCAGTAGTGGGGGGAGCACAGATACGCAGTATTTT. Its protein product is CASSGGSTDTQYF.

Ten or more counts support this clonotype. The V and J genes are TRBV24-1 and TRBJ2-1; 12 bases match TRBD2. The ends lost 4 bases at V and 15 bases at J; junction bases unmatched: 6. Per the germline V gene, CDR1 is KGHDR and CDR2 is SFDVKD. The CDR3 extends over 13 amino acids. Written as DNA, the CDR3 is TGTGCCACCAGTGAAGCACTAGCGGGAGGTACGTTCTTC. Its protein product is CATSEALAGGTFF.

The chain recombines TRBV5-6 with TRBJ1-5, with 7 bases aligning to TRBD1. Germline trimming cut 0 bases from V and 11 bases from J; bases unmatched to any gene: 8. CDR3 length equals 14 residues. Germline loops: CDR1 SGHDT, CDR2 YYEEEE. The CDR3 protein is CASSLGDSLRAQHF. DNA of the CDR3: TGTGCCAGCAGCTTGGGGGACAGCCTTCGGGCCCAGCATTTT.

There are many counts of this clonotype. J is TRBJ2-3 and V is TRBV11-2; 7 bases are shared with TRBD2. The J segment lost 12 bases and the V segment lost 0 bases, leaving 9 bases of the junction unmatched. This CDR3 spans 14 amino acids. The germline V gene encodes CDR1 SGHAT and CDR2 FQNNGV. The CDR3 here is CASSLDPAGVSQYF. The DNA of the CDR3 is TGTGCCAGCAGCTTAGATCCTGCGGGAGTATCTCAGTATTTT.

The chain carries TRBV6-2 or TRBV6-3 and TRBJ1-1, with TRBD1 identical over 11 bases. The ends lost 6 bases at V and 4 bases at J; junction bases unmatched: 4. This CDR3 is 14 amino acids long. Germline V gene sequence: CDR1 MNHEY, CDR2 SVGEGT. The CDR3 coding sequence is TGTGCCAGCAGGGGACAGGGGGTCAGCACTGAAGCTTTCTTT. As protein: CASRGQGVSTEAFF.

This clonotype has a count of ten or more. The chain links TRBV2 to TRBJ2-7, with D tentatively TRBD1 or TRBD2 (5 bases each). CDR3 length: 13 amino acids. Looked up from germline, CDR1 is SNHLY and CDR2 is FYNNEI. Deletions cut 8 bases from V and 3 bases from J, with 14 bases between. CDR3 loop: CASGAGGFYEQYF. The CDR3 DNA reads as TGTGCCAGCGGGGCAGGCGGGTTCTACGAGCAGTACTTC.

This chain joins TRBV21-1 and TRBJ2-1; TRBD2 reflects the table's D call only, with no check against the DNA. TRBV21-1 is a documented pseudogene. This CDR3 spans 17 amino acids. The CDR3 region is CASSKDRPGTTHNEQFF. DNA for the CDR3: TGTGCCAGCAGCAAGGACAGGCCCGGGACTACGCACAATGAGCAGTTCTTC.

This chain connects TRBV12-3 or TRBV12-4 to TRBJ2-1, with D possibly being TRBD1 (5 bases). The CDR3 spans 12 residues. The germline V and J ends were trimmed by 5 bases and 9 bases, with 11 bases remaining between them. The CDR3 coding sequence is TGTGCCAGCAGTCGCAGACAGCCTGAGCAGTTCTTC. It encodes CASSRRQPEQFF.